A selection of T cell receptor beta chains follows, all from one sample in a study of blood T cell repertoires in COVID-19. Repertoires were generated with immunoSEQ multiplex PCR, while TCRdb's copy carries only in-frame clones and drops some. The repertoire holds 120,000 to 150,000 clones, with 84% as singletons. Material: PBMCs or T cells enriched from blood (not recorded which). These receptor sequences come from a woman aged 45 to 65 who had been exposed to COVID-19. Both conserved end residues are part of each CDR3. Fields, in order: J gene, clone size, V gene, D gene, CDR3 DNA, CDR3 protein. The D gene is left open where the match is weak. Clone size is not always given. Where it is, it says once, few, many or a class for expanded clones.

TRBJ1-2 | once | TRBV27 | TRBD1 | TGTGCCAGCAGTTTCAGGGGACAGGTTGGCTACACCTTC | CASSFRGQVGYTF
TRBJ1-3 | . | TRBV9 | TRBD1 | TGTGCCAGCAGCGCCACAGGGGGCTCTGGAAACACCATATATTTT | CASSATGGSGNTIYF
TRBJ2-7 | . | TRBV3-1/TRBV3-2 | . | TGTGCCAGCAGCCAAGTGCTCGGGAGCGCCTCCTACGAGCAGTACTTC | CASSQVLGSASYEQYF
TRBJ2-7 | . | TRBV7-9 | TRBD1 | TGTGCCAGCAGCTCACCTGGAAGGACAGGGAGCGAGCAGTACTTC | CASSSPGRTGSEQYF
TRBJ1-5 | . | TRBV18 | . | TGTGCCAGCTCACCAAAGAAACAGCTGGACAATCAGCCCCAGCATTTT | CASSPKKQLDNQPQHF
TRBJ2-7 | . | TRBV7-9 | TRBD1 | TGTGCCAGCAGCTCGGGACAGGGTCCTAACGAGCAGTACTTC | CASSSGQGPNEQYF
TRBJ2-2 | . | TRBV4-1 | . | TGCGCCAGCAGCCTGGAAAGAGCGGTTAACACCGGGGAGCTGTTTTTT | CASSLERAVNTGELFF
TRBJ1-1 | once | TRBV5-1 | . | TGCGCCAGCAGCTTGGCCGGGGAGGGGACTGAAGCTTTCTTT | CASSLAGEGTEAFF
TRBJ2-3 | . | TRBV27 | TRBD2 | TGTGCCAGCAGTTTACTTGGGCTCCCGGGGCGACCGGGACTAGCGGGAGTTCGCACAGATACGCAGTATTTT | CASSLLGLPGRPGLAGVRTDTQYF
TRBJ2-1 | few | TRBV11-3 | . | TGTGCCAGCAGCTCGCCGGGAGTCTACAATGAGCAGTTCTTC | CASSSPGVYNEQFF
TRBJ2-7 | . | TRBV15 | TRBD1 | TGTGCCACCAGCTCTTCCGGGACAGGGTTTCATTCCTACGAGCAGTACTTC | CATSSSGTGFHSYEQYF
TRBJ1-3 | . | TRBV2 | TRBD1 | TGTGCCAGCAGAAGACAGGGGGCTCACACCATATATTTT | CASRRQGAHTIYF
TRBJ2-4 | . | TRBV6-5 | TRBD2 | TGTGCCAGCAGGGGAGGGAGGATAGCCAAAAACATTCAGTACTTC | CASRGGRIAKNIQYF
TRBJ2-3 | . | TRBV10-1 | TRBD1 | TGCGCCAGCAGTGAGGCAGGGGGAACAGATACGCAGTATTTT | CASSEAGGTDTQYF
TRBJ2-5 | once | TRBV4-2 | TRBD2 | TGTGCCAGCAGCAAGGGGGGACTAGCGGGAGGTCTAACCGGAGAGACCCAGTACTTC | CASSKGGLAGGLTGETQYF
TRBJ2-1 | . | TRBV11-2 | TRBD2 | TGTGCCAGCAGCTTGTCTGGGACTAGCGGGAGGGCCAATGAGCAGTTCTTC | CASSLSGTSGRANEQFF
TRBJ2-7 | . | TRBV7-2 | . | TGTGCCAGCAGCAACAAGCCAGGGTTGGAGCAGTACTTC | CASSNKPGLEQYF
TRBJ2-7 | . | TRBV5-4 | TRBD1 | TGTGCCAGCAGCGACTTGGGACAGGGGGCGCGCGAGCAGTACTTC | CASSDLGQGAREQYF
TRBJ2-3 | . | TRBV12-5 | TRBD1 | TGTGCTAGTGGTTTGGGGGACAGGGCCACGCAGTATTTT | CASGLGDRATQYF
TRBJ1-2 | . | TRBV4-3 | . | TGCGCCAGCAGCCAAGATTACGGGGGTTATGGCTACACCTTC | CASSQDYGGYGYTF
TRBJ2-7 | few | TRBV9 | . | TGTGCCAGCAGCGTAGTCGTTGTGGCAGCCTACGAGCAGTACTTC | CASSVVVVAAYEQYF
TRBJ2-7 | . | TRBV11-3 | . | TGTGCCAGCAGCTTAGATTCGGGCGAGCAGTACTTC | CASSLDSGEQYF
TRBJ2-7 | . | TRBV6-5 | TRBD1 | TGTGCCAGCAGTAGGACAGGTCTAAACGAGCAGTACTTC | CASSRTGLNEQYF
TRBJ2-2 | . | TRBV5-1 | TRBD2 | TGCGCCAGCAGCTTGGTGGCTAGCGGGGATAACACCGGGGAGCTGTTTTTT | CASSLVASGDNTGELFF
TRBJ2-2 | . | TRBV7-3 | . | TGTGCCAGCAGCTTGGGGGCCTCCACCGGGGAGCTGTTTTTT | CASSLGASTGELFF
TRBJ2-5 | . | TRBV11-2 | TRBD2 | TGTGCCAGCAGCCGGCTAGCGGGGGGGCCACGCGGAGAGACCCAGTACTTC | CASSRLAGGPRGETQYF
TRBJ1-2 | . | TRBV6-2/TRBV6-3 | TRBD1 | TGTGCCAGCAGCGGGACAGGGCACTATGGCTACACCTTC | CASSGTGHYGYTF
TRBJ1-5 | . | TRBV19 | TRBD1 | TGTGCCAGTAGCTCGGCCCGGGGACAGTCTAGCAATCAGCCCCAGCATTTT | CASSSARGQSSNQPQHF
TRBJ1-2 | . | TRBV7-3 | TRBD1 | TGTGCCAGCATAGGGACAGGTTATGGCTACACCTTC | CASIGTGYGYTF